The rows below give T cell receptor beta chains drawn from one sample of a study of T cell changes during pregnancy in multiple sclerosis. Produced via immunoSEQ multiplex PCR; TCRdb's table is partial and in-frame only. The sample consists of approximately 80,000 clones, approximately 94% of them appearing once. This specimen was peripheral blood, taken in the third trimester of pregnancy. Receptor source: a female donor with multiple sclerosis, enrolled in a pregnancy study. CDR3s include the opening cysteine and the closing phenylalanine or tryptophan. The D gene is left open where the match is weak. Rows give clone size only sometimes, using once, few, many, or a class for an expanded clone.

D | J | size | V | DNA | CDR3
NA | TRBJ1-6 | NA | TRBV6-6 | TGTGCCAGCAGTTACGTAGGCAGGGGCCCCCCACCCCTCCACTTT | CASSYVGRGPPPLHF
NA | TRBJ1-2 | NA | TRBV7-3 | TGTGCCAGCAGCTTAACTTCTCAGGCGGGGAATGATGGCTACACCTTC | CASSLTSQAGNDGYTF
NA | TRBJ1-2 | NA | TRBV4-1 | TGCGCCAGCAGCCAACCATCAGGGGAGGGCTATGGCTACACCTTC | CASSQPSGEGYGYTF
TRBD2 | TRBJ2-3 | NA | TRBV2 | TGTGCCAGCAGAAGAGCGGGGGCCAGCACAGATACGCAGTATTTT | CASRRAGASTDTQYF
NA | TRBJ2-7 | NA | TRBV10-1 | TGCGCCAGCAGTGAGGCGTCCCACGAGCAGTACTTC | CASSEASHEQYF
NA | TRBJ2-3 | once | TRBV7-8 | TGTGCCAGCAGCTTTCGGGGAGCGGATACGCAGTATTTT | CASSFRGADTQYF
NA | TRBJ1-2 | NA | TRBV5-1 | TGCGCCAGCAGCGGCTACAGGGCTGGCTACACCTTC | CASSGYRAGYTF
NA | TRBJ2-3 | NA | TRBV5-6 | TGTGCCAGCAGCCGCCACAGGATAGATACGCAGTATTTT | CASSRHRIDTQYF
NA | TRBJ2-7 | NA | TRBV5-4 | TGTGCCAGCAGCTTGGCAGGGGTCAGGGTATCCTACGAGCAGTACTTC | CASSLAGVRVSYEQYF
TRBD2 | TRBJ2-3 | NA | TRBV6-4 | TGTGCCAGCGGTAGCGGGGGTCCCACAGATACGCAGTATTTT | CASGSGGPTDTQYF
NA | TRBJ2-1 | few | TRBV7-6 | TGTGCCAGCAGCTTAGCGGCCCTGAATGAGCAGTTCTTC | CASSLAALNEQFF
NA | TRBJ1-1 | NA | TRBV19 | TGTGCCAGTAGTCAGGGGAACACTGAAGCTTTCTTT | CASSQGNTEAFF
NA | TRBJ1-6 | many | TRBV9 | TGTGCCACCCGGGACACATCGTCACCCCTCCACTTT | CATRDTSSPLHF
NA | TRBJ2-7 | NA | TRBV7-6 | TGTGCCAGCAGCTTAGAAGTTAGCAGCTCCTACGAGCAGTACTTC | CASSLEVSSSYEQYF
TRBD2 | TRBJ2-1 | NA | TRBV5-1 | TGCGCCAGCAGCCTACCTCTAGCGGGGGGGCACAATGAGCAGTTCTTC | CASSLPLAGGHNEQFF
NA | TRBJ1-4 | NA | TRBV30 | TGTGCCTGGAGTGTATTAAAACAGTACGCTGGCTTATCTAATGAAAAACTGTTTTTT | CAWSVLKQYAGLSNEKLFF
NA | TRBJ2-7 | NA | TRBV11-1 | TGTGCCAGCAGCTTATATACAGGTGCCTACGAGCAGTACTTC | CASSLYTGAYEQYF
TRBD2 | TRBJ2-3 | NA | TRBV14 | TGTGCCAGCAGCCCAGATCTTAGCGGGGGCCAGAGAGATACGCAGTATTTT | CASSPDLSGGQRDTQYF
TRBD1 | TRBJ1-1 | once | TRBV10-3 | TGTGCCATCAGTTTGCAGGGGGACTACACTGAAGCTTTCTTT | CAISLQGDYTEAFF
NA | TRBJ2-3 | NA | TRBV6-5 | TGTGCCAGCAGTTACTCAGGGGGGGTTGGAACAGATACGCAGTATTTT | CASSYSGGVGTDTQYF
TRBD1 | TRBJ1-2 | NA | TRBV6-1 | TGTGCCAGCAGTAGGGCAGGGGGAGGCTACTATGGCTACACCTTC | CASSRAGGGYYGYTF